This record concerns one T cell receptor (beta chain) sequence. This specimen belongs to a study of blood T cell repertoires in COVID-19. Study summary: The analysed material was cDNA or gDNA that came from T cells, B-cell-depleted T cells, or PBMCs.

Germline loops: CDR1 SGHAT, CDR2 FQNNGV. V was pared by 4 bases and J by 5 bases, with 16 bases between. The CDR3 totals 15 residues. Source study methods: Amplifying reference gene primers gave estimates of nucleated cell counts. Repertoires were generated with immunoSEQ multiplex PCR, while TCRdb's copy carries only in-frame clones and drops some. The DNA gave D and trimming, while V, J and clone size come from that table. The sample consists of approximately 100,000 clones, 84% of them appearing once. Sequenced: peripheral blood. This TCR derives from a human donor in a cohort sampled during active COVID-19. The chain uses TRBV11-2 and TRBJ2-3; possibly TRBD2 for D (7 bases). CDR3 DNA: TGTGCCAGCAGCTCCCCGGGGGGCTCTCGAGATACGCAGTATTTT. This codes for CASSSPGGSRDTQYF.